This T cell receptor beta chain was captured by sequencing in a study of beta chain features in type 1 diabetes. Every donor provided one heparinised blood draw, which averaged roughly 120 mL. Study-wide findings and caveats: Researchers report that Type 1 diabetes patients had moderately but significantly shorter TCRB CDR3s across all four CD4+ subsets.

Remarks on this clone: Its antigen is unknown.

cDNA synthesis used the whole RNA isolate, giving expressed TCRB sequences. Method: immunoSEQ multiplex PCR; TCRdb's copy keeps in-frame clones and lacks some. Seen here are about 900,000 clones, roughly 17% observed once, and the top ten hold around 0.02%. V was clipped by 4 bases and J by 2 bases, with 12 bases between them. The CDR3 spans 14 residues. Germline V gene lookup returns CDR1 MNHNS and CDR2 SASEGT. The sample taken for sequencing was naive CD4+ T cells from blood. This TCR was sampled from a woman between 18 and 30 years old in good health. The chain combines TRBV6-1 with TRBJ2-7, with a possible D match to TRBD1 (6 bases). CDR3 sequence: CASSGTEGAYEQYF. CDR3 sequence (DNA): TGTGCCAGCAGTGGAACCGAGGGGGCCTACGAGCAGTACTTC.